This T cell receptor (beta chain) was recorded in a study of OX40 agonist ivuxolimab in advanced cancers. General observations from the study: Fewer expanded clones were found on average in CD4+ than in CD8+ T cells. The authors also found low normalized T-cell clonal expansion in some nonresponders.

The CDR3 covers 15 residues. CDR1 and CDR2 (germline): LNHDA, SQIVND (reference sequence). Losses at the gene ends were 7 bases for V and 6 bases for J; bases not matched to a gene: 14. The table lists this clone with a count of one. Its antigen is still unknown. The data were produced by immunoSEQ multiplex PCR, yet TCRdb's version contains in-frame clones alone and is incomplete. The sample shows more than 40,000 clones, 80% to 90% of them seen only once. The sequenced sample was CD4+ or CD8+ T cells sorted from blood, obtained in a trial of the OX40 agonist ivuxolimab. The clonotype was recovered from an adult with an advanced solid tumor such as melanoma, head and neck, liver or kidney cancer. This chain joins TRBV19 and TRBJ1-1; 7 bases are shared with TRBD1. DNA for the CDR3: TGTGCCAGTATTGGGGCGACAGGGCCGCATTCTGAAGCTTTCTTT. It translates to CASIGATGPHSEAFF.